This entry lists 16 T cell receptor beta chains sequenced from one sample in a study of CD8 T cells in ankylosing spondylitis. One entry per CDR3 protein results from TCRdb running MiXCR on the 5' RACE reads. The sample gives 310,000 or so distinct CDR3 sequences, around 19% of which show up once; roughly 7.3% is in the top ten. The specimen was blood, either unsorted or a sorted T cell fraction (not recorded which). The receptor set was obtained from a male donor with ankylosing spondylitis or in good health (not recorded which).

The chain carries TRBV28 and TRBJ2-1; tentatively, D is TRBD2 (7 bases). V was cut by 6 bases and J by 0 bases, with 18 bases left in between. The germline V gene has CDR1 MDHEN and CDR2 SYDVKM. The CDR3 covers 17 residues. Written as DNA, the CDR3 is TGTGCCAGCAGCTCTATGGGGGAGGGGGGCTCCTACAATGAGCAGTTCTTC. It codes for CASSSMGEGGSYNEQFF.

In its sample, this clonotype was seen a few times. The chain links TRBV11-2 to TRBJ2-5; D gene ambiguous. Per the germline V gene, CDR1 is SGHAT and CDR2 is FQNNGV. V lost 6 bases to trimming and J lost 4 bases, with 15 bases between them. This CDR3 spans 14 amino acids. The DNA for the CDR3 is TGTGCCAGCAGACCGACCCGGCGGCCAGAGACCCAGTACTTC. This gives the protein CASRPTRRPETQYF.

The V and J genes are TRBV20-1 and TRBJ1-2; D perhaps matches TRBD1 (6 bases). Per germline, CDR1 DFQATT and CDR2 SNEGSKA (reference sequence). CDR3 length equals 13 residues. Trimming took off 7 bases at V and 4 bases at J, with 16 bases between the two ends. In DNA form, the CDR3 reads TGCAGTGTAACAGGGTCTAGAAGCTATGGCTACACCTTC. It codes for CSVTGSRSYGYTF.

This clonotype was seen more than once but under ten times. This chain joins TRBV29-1 and TRBJ2-7; 7 nucleotides agree with TRBD1. CDR1 is SQVTM and CDR2 is ANQGSEA in the germline V gene. This CDR3 spans 11 amino acids. With V trimmed by 5 bases and J by 7 bases, 5 bases remained unmatched. CDR3 sequence: CSVHRGGEQYV. The DNA for the CDR3 is TGCAGCGTTCACAGGGGTGGAGAGCAGTACGTC.

The chain combines TRBV7-8 with TRBJ2-3; TRBD2 matches at 7 bases. Germline V gives CDR1 SGHVS, CDR2 FQNEAQ. Unmatched junction bases numbered 4, after V lost 1 base and J lost 3 bases. The CDR3 totals 15 residues. CDR3 coding DNA: TGTGCCAGCAGCTTAGGGGGGGGGTGGACAGATACGCAGTATTTT. Its translation is CASSLGGGWTDTQYF.

This clonotype was picked up a small number of times. The chain combines TRBV20-1 with TRBJ2-1; the match to TRBD2 covers 12 bases. The CDR3 consists of 16 residues. Looked up from germline, CDR1 is DFQATT and CDR2 is SNEGSKA (reference sequence). J gave up 4 bases and V 0 bases, and 4 bases lay outside the gene matches. As DNA, the CDR3 is TGCAGTGCTAGAGATCGTCTAGCGGGAGGGTACAATGAGCAGTTCTTC. The encoded protein is CSARDRLAGGYNEQFF.

This clonotype was found once. The chain employs TRBV7-2 and TRBJ1-5, with D tentatively TRBD1 (6 bases). The CDR3 covers 15 residues. Trimming took off 5 bases at V and 0 bases at J, with 11 bases between the two ends. Germline V CDR1 and CDR2: SGHTA, FQGNSA. The CDR3 spells CASSARDISNQPQHF. CDR3 DNA sequence: TGTGCCAGCAGCGCCCGGGACATTAGCAATCAGCCCCAGCATTTT.

The table lists this clonotype with a few counts. The CDR3 coding sequence is TGTGCCATCAGTGGGGACAGGGCGAGCACAGATACGCAGTATTTT. Protein product: CAISGDRASTDTQYF. The V and J genes are TRBV10-3 and TRBJ2-3, with 9 bases aligning to TRBD1. CDR3 size: 15 residues. Germline CDR1 is ENHRY and CDR2 is SYGVKD. Germline trimming cut 4 bases from V and 0 bases from J; bases unmatched to any gene: 2.

This rearrangement joins TRBV29-1 to TRBJ1-2; D is uncertain. Germline V gene lookup returns CDR1 SQVTM and CDR2 ANQGSEA. The CDR3 contains 14 residues. Trimming removed 3 bases from V and 6 bases from J, with 17 bases in between. The DNA for the CDR3 is TGCAGCGTTGACCGGGCCACCCCGGGTGATGGCTACACCTTC. Translation gives CSVDRATPGDGYTF.

The chain carries TRBV20-1 and TRBJ2-1; possible D gene TRBD1, 5 bases. The germline V and J ends were trimmed by 0 bases and 3 bases, with 12 bases remaining between them. From germline, CDR1 is DFQATT and CDR2 SNEGSKA (reference sequence). The CDR3 is 15 amino acids. This CDR3 reads CSARDRTRGYNEQFF. In DNA, the CDR3 is TGCAGTGCTAGAGATCGTACAAGGGGCTACAATGAGCAGTTCTTC.

The chain combines TRBV5-1 with TRBJ1-1; tentatively, D is TRBD1 (5 bases). This CDR3 has 14 residues. Per germline, CDR1 SGHRS and CDR2 YFSETQ. V was clipped by 6 bases and J by 0 bases, with 12 bases between them. The CDR3 DNA sequence: TGCGCCAGCACCGTCTGGGGGATGAACACTGAAGCTTTCTTT. Translation gives CASTVWGMNTEAFF.

This clonotype was observed a handful of times. The V gene is TRBV12-3 or TRBV12-4, the J gene TRBJ2-1; D could derive from TRBD1 or TRBD2 (5 bases each). This CDR3 has 15 amino acids. Deletions cut 6 bases from V and 3 bases from J, with 15 bases between. In nucleotides, the CDR3 is TGTGCCAGCAGGAAGACAGAGGGCCTCTACAATGAGCAGTTCTTC. Translated: CASRKTEGLYNEQFF.

This clonotype was observed many times. The chain is built from TRBV12-3 or TRBV12-4 and TRBJ1-5, with 7 bases matching TRBD1. This CDR3 spans 15 amino acids. V lost 4 bases, J lost 7 bases, and 10 bases stayed unmatched. This CDR3 reads CASSSRTGGGQPQHF. The CDR3, as DNA: TGTGCCAGCAGTTCCCGGACAGGAGGGGGGCAGCCCCAGCATTTT.

This clonotype was found a few times. This chain connects TRBV5-1 to TRBJ2-2; 7 bases are shared with TRBD2. The V segment lost 0 bases and the J segment 0 bases; nucleotides outside the gene matches: 8. The CDR3 has 18 amino acids. Germline V gene sequence: CDR1 SGHRS, CDR2 YFSETQ. The CDR3 protein is CASSLAQAGRPNTGELFF. The CDR3 nucleotides read TGCGCCAGCAGCTTGGCCCAAGCGGGACGACCGAACACCGGGGAGCTGTTTTTT.

This chain uses TRBV5-1 with TRBJ2-3; the match to TRBD2 covers 9 bases. Germline CDR1 reads SGHRS; CDR2 reads YFSETQ. The CDR3 sequence is 14 residues long. J gave up 4 bases and V 4 bases, and 4 bases lay outside the gene matches. CDR3 nucleotides: TGCGCCAGCAGCGCAGGGACTAGCCCAGATACGCAGTATTTT. Its translation is CASSAGTSPDTQYF.

In this sample, this clonotype turned up a few times. V and J are TRBV3-1 and TRBJ2-2, with D possibly TRBD1 on 6 matching bases. The CDR3 contains 19 residues. The germline CDR1 and CDR2 sequences are LGHDT and YNNKEL (reference sequence). V was trimmed by 5 bases and J by 1 base, leaving 23 bases between them. DNA for the CDR3: TGTGCCAGCAGCTTACAATCCTTAACCGGGACACTGAACACCGGGGAGCTGTTTTTT. Translation gives CASSLQSLTGTLNTGELFF.